Below are 13 T cell receptor beta chains sequenced from a single sample in a study of metastatic and nonmetastatic thyroid tumors. No treatment had been given to any patient before thyroid surgery. TCRdb re-analyzed the PCR reads through MiXCR. The sample shows roughly 16,000 clones, about 15% of them seen only once. The sequenced material came from blood. The receptors shown here come from a female donor with papillary thyroid cancer or a benign thyroid nodule (not recorded which). Some clones in this sample may be carry-over from other donors' samples.

The chain recombines TRBV20-1 with TRBJ2-2; D may be TRBD1 (5 bases). Looked up from germline, CDR1 is DFQATT and CDR2 is SNEGSKA (reference sequence). Between the trimmed V and J ends, which lost 3 bases and 8 bases, there was a span of 16 bases. The CDR3 has 14 amino acids. CDR3 loop: CSARSRAGEGELFF. The DNA for the CDR3 is TGCAGTGCTAGGAGCAGGGCAGGCGAAGGGGAGCTGTTTTTT.

This clone was seen repeatedly, ten times or more. The rearrangement joins TRBV5-6 to TRBJ1-6, with D hard to call. Per germline, CDR1 SGHDT and CDR2 YYEEEE. Between the trimmed V and J ends, which lost 0 bases and 7 bases, there was a span of 8 bases. There are 14 residues in the CDR3. CDR3 DNA sequence: TGTGCCAGCAGCTTGGTACCGACCAATTCACCCCTCCACTTT. This encodes CASSLVPTNSPLHF.

Ten or more counts support this clone. Mismatch with germline at one junction end may stem from a read error. Different DNA sequences within this sample yield the same CDR3. The rearrangement uses TRBV10-3 and TRBJ1-3, with 8 bases lining up with TRBD1. The CDR3 is 14 amino acids. Germline-derived CDR1 and CDR2 are ENHRY and SYGVKD. This CDR3 is CAASAQGAGNTIYF. The CDR3 nucleotides are TGTGCCGCCTCCGCCCAGGGGGCTGGAAATACCATATATTTT.

This clone has at least ten counts. The J gene is TRBJ1-1, the V gene TRBV7-2, with D uncertain. The germline V and J ends were trimmed by 5 bases and 3 bases, with 13 bases remaining between them. This CDR3 spans 14 amino acids. The germline CDR1 and CDR2 sequences are SGHTA and FQGNSA. For the CDR3, the DNA is TGTGCCAGCAGCCCTCGGCCAACCGACACTGAAGCTTTCTTT. Amino acids: CASSPRPTDTEAFF.

Ten or more counts support this clone. This chain links TRBV11-2 with TRBJ2-5; 11 nucleotides align to TRBD2. Germline CDR1 and CDR2: SGHAT and FQNNGV. With V trimmed by 6 bases and J by 2 bases, 2 bases remained unmatched. The CDR3 has 14 residues. The CDR3 nucleotides read TGTGCCAGCAGACTAGCGGGAGCGCAAGAGACCCAGTACTTC. Translated: CASRLAGAQETQYF.

Here the CDR3 DNA reads TGTGCCAGCGGCCTTTTGAACACCGGGGAGCTGTTTTTT. It specifies CASGLLNTGELFF. This rearrangement joins TRBV2 to TRBJ2-2; D is uncertain. The V gene lost 8 bases and the J gene lost 1 base, with 8 bases spanning the gap. The CDR3 is 13 residues long. CDR1 SNHLY and CDR2 FYNNEI come from the germline V gene.

This rearrangement joins TRBV5-1 to TRBJ1-1; D gene uncertain. The V end lost 0 bases, the J end lost 1 base, and 4 bases lay between the germline ends. From germline, CDR1 is SGHRS and CDR2 YFSETQ. The CDR3 is 13 residues long. The CDR3 nucleotides read TGCGCCAGCAGCTTGGACGCGAACACTGAAGCTTTCTTT. This codes for CASSLDANTEAFF.

Sample share makes this clone medium-sized. The chain employs TRBV2 and TRBJ2-7, with D perhaps matching TRBD2 (5 bases). The CDR3 has 15 residues. The V and J ends lost 6 bases and 0 bases respectively, with 15 bases between them. Germline CDR1 is SNHLY and CDR2 is FYNNEI. DNA of the CDR3: TGTGCCAGCAGGCTGAGCGGTCCTAGCTCCTACGAGCAGTACTTC. This gives the protein CASRLSGPSSYEQYF.

The sample holds a few counts of this clone. V and J are TRBV19 and TRBJ1-5, with D maybe TRBD1 (6 bases). Germline assignment: CDR1 LNHDA and CDR2 SQIVND (reference sequence). Trimming pared 5 bases from V and 5 bases from J, leaving 13 bases between. The CDR3 sequence is 14 residues long. The CDR3 DNA is TGTGCCAGTAGTTCGAGGACAGAAGATCAGCCCCAGCATTTT. It translates to CASSSRTEDQPQHF. The variable domain in full, completed from reference TRBV19 and TRBJ1-5, reads DGGITQSPKYLFRKEGQNVTLSCEQNLNHDAMYWYRQDPGQGLRLIYYSQIVNDFQKGDIAEGYSVSREKKESFPLTVTSAQKNPTAFYLCASSSRTEDQPQHFGDGTRLSIL.

The sample holds a few counts of this clone. This sequence joins TRBV7-3 and TRBJ2-5; D is unresolved. The CDR3 contains 13 residues. Per the germline V gene, CDR1 is SGHTA and CDR2 is FQGTGA. The ends were cut back, 1 base at V and 5 bases at J, with 8 bases in the middle. The CDR3 DNA is TGTGCCAGCAGCTTAAGGCTCGAGGAGACCCAGTACTTC. Encoded protein: CASSLRLEETQYF. Variable domain in full (rest from reference TRBV7-3 and TRBJ2-5): GAGVSQTPSNKVTEKGKYVELRCDPISGHTALYWYRQSLGQGPEFLIYFQGTGAADDSGLPNDRFFAVRPEGSVSTLKIQRTERGDSAVYLCASSLRLEETQYFGPGTRLLVL.

This clone was recorded at least ten times. This chain uses TRBV5-1 with TRBJ1-1; D unclear. The CDR3 has 11 residues. CDR1 and CDR2 from the germline V gene are SGHRS and YFSETQ. Trimming stripped 5 bases from V and 0 bases from J, with 2 bases between. This CDR3 is CASSMNTEAFF. The CDR3 DNA reads as TGCGCCAGCAGTATGAACACTGAAGCTTTCTTT.

J is TRBJ2-3 and V is TRBV30; tentative D call: TRBD1 (6 bases). V dropped 5 bases and J dropped 1 base, with 13 bases sitting between them. CDR1 GTSNPN and CDR2 SVGIG come from the germline V gene (reference sequence). This CDR3 has 14 amino acids. Written as DNA, the CDR3 is TGTGCCTGGGCACAGGGTTACGGCACAGATACGCAGTATTTT. Translated: CAWAQGYGTDTQYF.

This clone was counted many times. This chain connects TRBV12-3 or TRBV12-4 to TRBJ2-4, with TRBD1 as a possible D gene (6 bases). This CDR3 contains 19 residues. The germline V and J ends were trimmed by 3 bases and 0 bases, with 21 bases remaining between them. The CDR3 region has the DNA TGTGCCAGCAGTTTCTGGGGGCGCTTTGGGTTTCAAGCCAAAAACATTCAGTACTTC. Amino acids: CASSFWGRFGFQAKNIQYF.